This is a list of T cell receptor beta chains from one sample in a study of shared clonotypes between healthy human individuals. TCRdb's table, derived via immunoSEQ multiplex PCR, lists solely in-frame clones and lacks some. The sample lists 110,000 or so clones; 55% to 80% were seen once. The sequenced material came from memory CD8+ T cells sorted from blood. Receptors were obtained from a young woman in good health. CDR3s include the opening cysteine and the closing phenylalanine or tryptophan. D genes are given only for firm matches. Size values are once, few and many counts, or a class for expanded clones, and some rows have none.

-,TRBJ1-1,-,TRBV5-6,CASSLIGSGEAFF,TGTGCCAGCAGCTTGATCGGGTCAGGTGAAGCTTTCTTT
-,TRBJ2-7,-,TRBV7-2,CASSLQRDSYEQYF,TGTGCCAGCAGCTTACAAAGGGACTCCTACGAGCAGTACTTC
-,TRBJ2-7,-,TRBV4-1,CASSPPGLSSYEQYF,TGCGCCAGCAGCCCCCCAGGCCTAAGCTCCTACGAGCAGTACTTC
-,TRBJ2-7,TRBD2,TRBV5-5,CASRTSGDYEQYF,TGTGCCAGCAGGACTAGCGGGGACTACGAGCAGTACTTC
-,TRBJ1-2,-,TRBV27,CASSFAGGSYGYTF,TGTGCCAGCAGTTTTGCCGGGGGCAGCTATGGCTACACCTTC
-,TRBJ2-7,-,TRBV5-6,CASSLSGRGSYEQYF,TGTGCCAGCAGCTTGAGCGGCAGGGGATCCTACGAGCAGTACTTC
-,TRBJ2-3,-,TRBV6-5,CASSYYWGTRDTQYF,TGTGCCAGCAGTTATTATTGGGGGACGAGAGATACGCAGTATTTT
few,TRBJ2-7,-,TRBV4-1,CASSQESYPNYEQYF,TGCGCCAGCAGCCAAGAGTCCTACCCGAACTACGAGCAGTACTTC
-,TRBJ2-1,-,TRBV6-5,CASSYLSGEQFF,TGTGCCAGCAGTTACCTTAGTGGGGAGCAGTTCTTC
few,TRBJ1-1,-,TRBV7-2,CASSQGVNTEAFF,TGTGCCAGCAGCCAGGGCGTGAACACTGAAGCTTTCTTT
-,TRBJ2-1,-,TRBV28,CASSSVNKRNEQFF,TGTGCCAGCAGTTCGGTGAACAAACGCAATGAGCAGTTCTTC
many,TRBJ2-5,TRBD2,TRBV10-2,CASSATSVNYGETQYF,TGCGCCAGCAGCGCGACTAGCGTGAATTACGGTGAGACCCAGTACTTC
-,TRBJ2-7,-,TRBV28,CASSFMGTEQYF,TGTGCCAGCAGTTTCATGGGGACCGAGCAGTACTTC
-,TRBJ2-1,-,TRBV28,CASSFWTSTGPGYYNEQFF,TGTGCCAGCAGTTTTTGGACCTCGACAGGACCAGGGTACTACAATGAGCAGTTCTTC
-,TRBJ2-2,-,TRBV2,CASRGVEHVGELFF,TGTGCCAGCAGGGGGGTTGAACACGTCGGGGAGCTGTTTTTT
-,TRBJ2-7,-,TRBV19,CASSIAPRSEQYF,TGTGCCAGTAGTATAGCCCCGAGATCCGAGCAGTACTTC
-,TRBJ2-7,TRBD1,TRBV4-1,CASSQDSIIGTGQDEQYF,TGCGCCAGCAGCCAAGATAGTATTATCGGGACAGGGCAGGACGAGCAGTACTTC
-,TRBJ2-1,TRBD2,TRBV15,CATSPRKAGARHNEQFF,TGTGCCACCAGCCCTAGGAAGGCGGGAGCCAGGCACAATGAGCAGTTCTTC
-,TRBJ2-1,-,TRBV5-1,CASSLRGEGYNEQFF,TGCGCCAGCAGCTTGCGGGGAGAGGGGTACAATGAGCAGTTCTTC
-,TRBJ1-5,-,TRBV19,CASTKRTVYSNQPQHF,TGTGCCAGTACCAAACGGACAGTGTATAGCAATCAGCCCCAGCATTTT
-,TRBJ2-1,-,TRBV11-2,CASSLTRQSLSSANEQFF,TGTGCCAGCAGCTTAACCCGACAGTCCCTTAGCAGTGCCAATGAGCAGTTCTTC
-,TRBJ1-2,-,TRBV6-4,CAISRAPGGYYGYTF,TGTGCCATCAGCCGGGCACCGGGGGGATACTATGGCTACACCTTC
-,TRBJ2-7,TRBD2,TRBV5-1,CASSLPGGYEQYF,TGCGCCAGCAGCTTACCGGGAGGGTACGAGCAGTACTTC
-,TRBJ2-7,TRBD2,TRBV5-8,CASSPGLAVFEQYF,TGTGCCAGCAGCCCCGGGCTAGCGGTCTTCGAGCAGTACTTC
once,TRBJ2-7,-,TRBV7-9,CASSLDLGSEAYEQYF,TGTGCCAGCAGCTTGGACCTAGGCAGCGAAGCCTACGAGCAGTACTTC
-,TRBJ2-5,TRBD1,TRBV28,CASRPVGTGPHQYF,TGTGCCAGCAGGCCTGTGGGGACAGGCCCCCACCAGTACTTC
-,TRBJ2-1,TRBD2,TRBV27,CASKELAGGWEQFF,TGTGCCAGCAAGGAACTAGCGGGAGGCTGGGAGCAGTTCTTC
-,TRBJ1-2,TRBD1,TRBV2,CASSEGQGLFYGYTF,TGTGCCAGCAGTGAAGGACAGGGGCTTTTTTATGGCTACACCTTC
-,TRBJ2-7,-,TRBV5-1,CASSFNPGGEQYF,TGCGCCAGCAGCTTTAATCCTGGTGGAGAGCAGTACTTC
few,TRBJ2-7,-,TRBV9,CASSVTDSPEQYF,TGTGCCAGCAGCGTAACGGACAGTCCCGAGCAGTACTTC
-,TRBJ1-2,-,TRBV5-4,CASSGGGANYGYTF,TGTGCCAGCTCTGGGGGTGGGGCCAACTATGGCTACACCTTC
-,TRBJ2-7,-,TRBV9,CASSVASASYEQYF,TGTGCCAGCAGCGTGGCTAGCGCCTCCTACGAGCAGTACTTC
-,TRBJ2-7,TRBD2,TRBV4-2,CASSSLAGEREQYF,TGTGCCAGCAGCTCCCTAGCGGGAGAACGCGAGCAGTACTTC
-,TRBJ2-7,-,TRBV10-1,CASSEGHYYEQYF,TGCGCCAGCAGCGAAGGACATTACTACGAGCAGTACTTC
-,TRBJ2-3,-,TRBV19,CASSVRYTDTQYF,TGTGCCAGTAGTGTCCGGTACACAGATACGCAGTATTTT
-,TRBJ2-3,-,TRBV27,CASSTKRPGALTDTQYF,TGTGCCAGCTCCACCAAACGCCCGGGGGCCCTCACAGATACGCAGTATTTT
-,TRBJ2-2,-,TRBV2,CASSDGVANTGELFF,TGTGCCAGCAGTGACGGGGTCGCGAACACCGGGGAGCTGTTTTTT
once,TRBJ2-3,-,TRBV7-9,CASSTGLDTDTQYF,TGTGCCAGCAGCACAGGGTTGGACACAGATACGCAGTATTTT
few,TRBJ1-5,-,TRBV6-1,CASSEGNQPQHF,TGTGCCAGCAGTGAAGGCAATCAGCCCCAGCATTTT